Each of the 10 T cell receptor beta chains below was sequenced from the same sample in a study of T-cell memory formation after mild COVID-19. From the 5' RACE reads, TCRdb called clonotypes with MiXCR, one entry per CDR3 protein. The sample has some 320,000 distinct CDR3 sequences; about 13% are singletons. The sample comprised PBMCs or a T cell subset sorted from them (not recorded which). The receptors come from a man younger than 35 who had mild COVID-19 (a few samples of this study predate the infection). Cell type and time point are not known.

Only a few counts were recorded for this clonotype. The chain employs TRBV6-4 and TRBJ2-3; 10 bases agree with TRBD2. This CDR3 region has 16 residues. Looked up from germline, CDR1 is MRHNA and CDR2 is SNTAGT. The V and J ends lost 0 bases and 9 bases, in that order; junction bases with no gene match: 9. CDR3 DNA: TGTGCCAGCAGTGACTCTTCCAGCGGGGGGGCAACCACGCAGTATTTT. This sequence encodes CASSDSSSGGATTQYF.

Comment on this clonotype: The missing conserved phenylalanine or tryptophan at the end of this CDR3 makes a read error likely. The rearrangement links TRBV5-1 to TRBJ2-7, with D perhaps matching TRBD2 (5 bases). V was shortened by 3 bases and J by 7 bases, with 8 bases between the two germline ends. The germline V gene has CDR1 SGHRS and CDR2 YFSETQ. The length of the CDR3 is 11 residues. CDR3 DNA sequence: TGCGCCAGCAGCTCGGGGTCTGAGCAGTACTTA. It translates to CASSSGSEQYL.

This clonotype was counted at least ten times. The CDR3 sequence is CASSDTEAFF. The CDR3 region has the DNA TGTGCCAGCTCTGACACTGAAGCTTTCTTT. The chain has TRBV7-9 and TRBJ1-1; D gene ambiguous. Per germline, CDR1 SEHNR and CDR2 FQNEAQ (reference sequence). The V gene lost 8 bases and the J gene lost 3 bases, with 4 bases spanning the gap. This CDR3 has 10 residues. The whole variable domain, remainder taken from reference TRBV7-9 and TRBJ1-1, is DTGVSQNPRHKITKRGQNVTFRCDPISEHNRLYWYRQTLGQGPEFLTYFQNEAQLEKSRLLSDRFSAERPKGSFSTLEIQRTEQGDSAMYLCASSDTEAFFGQGTRLTVV.

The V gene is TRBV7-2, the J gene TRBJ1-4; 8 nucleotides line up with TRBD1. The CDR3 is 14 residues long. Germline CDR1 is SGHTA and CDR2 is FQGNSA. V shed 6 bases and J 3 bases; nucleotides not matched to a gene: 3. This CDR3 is CASRQGQANEKLFF. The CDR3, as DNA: TGTGCCAGCAGGCAGGGACAGGCTAATGAAAAACTGTTTTTT.

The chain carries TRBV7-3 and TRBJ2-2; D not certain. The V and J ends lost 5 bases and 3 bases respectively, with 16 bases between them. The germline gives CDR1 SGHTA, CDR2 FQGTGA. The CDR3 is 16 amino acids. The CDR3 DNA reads TGTGCCAGCAGCCCCGGTATTGGGTCCGACACCGGGGAGCTGTTTTTT. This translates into CASSPGIGSDTGELFF.

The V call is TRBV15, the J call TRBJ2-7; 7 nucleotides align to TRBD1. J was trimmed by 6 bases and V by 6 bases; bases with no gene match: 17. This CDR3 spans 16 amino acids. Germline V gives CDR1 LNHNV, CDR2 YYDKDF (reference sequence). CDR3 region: CATSTSPGQKTIEQYF. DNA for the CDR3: TGTGCCACCAGTACATCCCCGGGACAGAAGACGATCGAGCAGTACTTC.

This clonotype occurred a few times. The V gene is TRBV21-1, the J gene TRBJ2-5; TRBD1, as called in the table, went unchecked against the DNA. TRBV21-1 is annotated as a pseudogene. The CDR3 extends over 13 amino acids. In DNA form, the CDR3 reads TGTGCCAGCAGCTCAAGACAGAGGGAGACCCAGTACTTC. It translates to CASSSRQRETQYF.

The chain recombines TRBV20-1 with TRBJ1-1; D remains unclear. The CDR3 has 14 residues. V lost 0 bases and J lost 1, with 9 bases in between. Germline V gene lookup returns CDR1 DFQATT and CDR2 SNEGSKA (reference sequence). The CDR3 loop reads CSARDPSRNTEAFF. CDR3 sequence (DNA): TGCAGTGCTAGAGATCCGAGTAGGAACACTGAAGCTTTCTTT.

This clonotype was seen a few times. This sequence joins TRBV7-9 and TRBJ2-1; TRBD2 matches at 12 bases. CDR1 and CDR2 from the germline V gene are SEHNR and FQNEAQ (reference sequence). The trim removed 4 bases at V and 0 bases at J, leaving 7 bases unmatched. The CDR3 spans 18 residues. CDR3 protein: CASSSGTSGLSSYNEQFF. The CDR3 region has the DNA TGTGCCAGCAGCTCAGGGACTAGCGGGCTTAGCTCCTACAATGAGCAGTTCTTC.

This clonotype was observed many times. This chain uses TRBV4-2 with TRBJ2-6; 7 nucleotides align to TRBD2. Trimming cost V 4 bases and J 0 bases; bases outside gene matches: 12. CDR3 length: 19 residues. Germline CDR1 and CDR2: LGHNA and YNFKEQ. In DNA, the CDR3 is TGTGCCAGCAGCCTTAACGGTGCGGGGGTGAGCTCTGGGGCCAACGTCCTGACTTTC. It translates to CASSLNGAGVSSGANVLTF.